Following are 25 T cell receptor beta chains from one sample sequenced in a study of T cell responses to AZD1222 COVID-19 vaccine. This table comes from immunoSEQ multiplex PCR, and its TCRdb copy is limited to in-frame clones, with some not included. The sample carries 150,000 to 200,000 clones, approximately 86% recorded once. The sequenced sample was peripheral blood, obtained 28 days after the second AZD1222 dose. The receptors come from an adult who received the AZD1222 COVID-19 vaccine.

The chain joins TRBV3-1 (or the pseudogene TRBV3-2) to TRBJ1-2; possibly TRBD1 for D (5 bases). Germline V gives CDR1 LGHDT, CDR2 YNNKEL (reference sequence). There are 14 residues in the CDR3. Trimming left V 0 bases short and J 6 bases short, with 11 bases between. CDR3 loop: CASSQDTTVDGYTF. The CDR3 DNA reads TGTGCCAGCAGCCAAGATACGACAGTTGATGGCTACACCTTC.

The chain couples TRBV10-3 to TRBJ1-1; D uncertain. The germline gives CDR1 ENHRY, CDR2 SYGVKD. The CDR3 covers 13 residues. Trimming pared 8 bases from V and 1 base from J, leaving 11 bases between. CDR3 nucleotide sequence: TGTGCCATCGCGCAGGTCGGGAACACTGAAGCTTTCTTT. Its translation is CAIAQVGNTEAFF.

The J gene is TRBJ2-7, the V gene TRBV5-1; D is undetermined. Germline CDR1 and CDR2: SGHRS and YFSETQ. The V and J ends lost 6 bases and 1 base respectively, with 14 bases between them. The CDR3 totals 14 residues. The CDR3 coding sequence is TGCGCCAGCAACAGCCTTACGGGTTCCTACGAGCAGTACTTC. This gives the protein CASNSLTGSYEQYF.

V is TRBV9 and J is TRBJ2-1; no firm D call. CDR1 is SGDLS and CDR2 is YYNGEE in the germline V gene. Trimming shortened V by 0 bases and J by 9 bases, and 13 bases separated the two germline ends. This CDR3 spans 14 amino acids. The DNA for the CDR3 is TGTGCCAGCAGCGTAGCGCATGTGCGCGGTGAGCAGTTCTTC. This sequence encodes CASSVAHVRGEQFF.

The V gene is TRBV3-1 (or the pseudogene TRBV3-2), the J gene TRBJ2-5; 7 nucleotides match TRBD1. The junction had 4 bases not matched to a gene; V was cut back by 1 base and J by 2 bases. Germline values: CDR1 LGHDT, CDR2 YNNKEL (reference sequence). CDR3 size: 15 residues. The CDR3 is CASSQVRGQQETQYF. The CDR3 DNA sequence: TGTGCCAGCAGCCAAGTGAGGGGGCAACAAGAGACCCAGTACTTC.

The chain links TRBV5-1 to TRBJ1-3, with unresolved D. The germline gives CDR1 SGHRS, CDR2 YFSETQ. CDR3 size: 13 residues. V lost 4 bases and J 3 bases, leaving 8 bases between the germline ends. Here the CDR3 reads CASSPDGGNTIYF. CDR3 in DNA: TGCGCCAGCAGCCCGGACGGTGGAAACACCATATATTTT. Drawing the rest from reference TRBV5-1 and TRBJ1-3, the complete variable domain is KAGVTQTPRYLIKTRGQQVTLSCSPISGHRSVSWYQQTPGQGLQFLFEYFSETQRNKGNFPGRFSGRQFSNSRSEMNVSTLELGDSALYLCASSPDGGNTIYFGEGSWLTVV.

This chain connects TRBV4-1 to TRBJ1-1; D perhaps matches TRBD1 (5 bases). CDR3 length equals 15 residues. With 2 bases removed from V and 1 base from J, the gap between germline ends came to 11 bases. CDR1 and CDR2 from the germline V gene are MGHRA and YSYEKL. This CDR3 is CASSQRDQGNTEAFF. The CDR3 DNA follows: TGCGCCAGCAGCCAACGGGACCAGGGGAACACTGAAGCTTTCTTT.

V gene TRBV7-9 combines with J gene TRBJ2-1, with D perhaps being TRBD1 or TRBD2 (6 bases each). The CDR3 extends over 12 amino acids. CDR1 and CDR2 from the germline V gene are SEHNR and FQNEAQ (reference sequence). V lost 6 bases and J 9 bases, leaving 12 bases between the germline ends. The CDR3, as DNA: TGTGCCAGCAGACGAGAGGGGGGTGAGCAGTTCTTC. Encoded protein: CASRREGGEQFF.

Here the CDR3 reads CASSLGVDRVGYF. The CDR3 coding sequence is TGTGCCAGCAGCTTAGGGGTGGACAGGGTCGGGTACTTC. The V and J genes are TRBV7-2 and TRBJ2-4, with 8 nucleotides matching TRBD1. The CDR3 covers 13 residues. CDR1 is SGHTA and CDR2 is FQGNSA in the germline V gene. J lost 15 bases, V lost 1 base, and 8 bases had no gene match.

The chain carries TRBV30 and TRBJ1-4; 7 bases agree with TRBD1. The CDR3 is 13 residues long. Germline CDR1 is GTSNPN and CDR2 is SVGIG (reference sequence). J gave up 8 bases and V 2 bases, and 5 bases lay outside the gene matches. The CDR3 region has the DNA TGTGCCTGGAGTATGAGGGGGCAAGAAAAACTGTTTTTT. It translates to CAWSMRGQEKLFF. Combining the CDR3 with reference TRBV30 and TRBJ1-4 gives the whole variable domain SQTIHQWPATLVQPVGSPLSLECTVEGTSNPNLYWYRQAAGRGLQLLFYSVGIGQISSEVPQNLSASRPQDRQFILSSKKLLLSDSGFYLCAWSMRGQEKLFFGSGTQLSVL.

The chain couples TRBV5-1 to TRBJ1-5; 9 nucleotides align to TRBD1. Per germline, CDR1 SGHRS and CDR2 YFSETQ. This CDR3 is built from 14 residues. V shed 4 bases, J shed 4 bases, and the junction held 3 bases outside the gene matches. Here the CDR3 reads CASSVGQGNQPQHF. Written as DNA, the CDR3 is TGCGCCAGCAGCGTGGGACAGGGAAATCAGCCCCAGCATTTT.

The V gene is TRBV28, the J gene TRBJ1-1; no clear D gene. The CDR3 runs 12 residues. The V end was cut by 7 bases, the J end by 1 base, with 7 bases between. Germline V gene data show CDR1 as MDHEN and CDR2 as SYDVKM. DNA for the CDR3: TGTGCCAGCAAGGTGGGGAACACTGAAGCTTTCTTT. It encodes CASKVGNTEAFF.

The V and J genes are TRBV9 and TRBJ1-5; D unclear. V lost 0 bases and J 8 bases, leaving 9 bases between the germline ends. The CDR3 totals 13 residues. CDR1 SGDLS and CDR2 YYNGEE come from the germline V gene. The CDR3 here is CASSVGVWEPQHF. CDR3 bases: TGTGCCAGCAGCGTAGGCGTGTGGGAGCCCCAGCATTTT.

The chain recombines TRBV7-9 with TRBJ2-3; TRBD1 agrees at 7 bases. With 5 bases clipped from V and 4 bases from J, the junction kept 6 bases outside the gene matches. CDR1 and CDR2 (germline): SEHNR, FQNEAQ (reference sequence). This CDR3 spans 14 amino acids. The CDR3 protein is CASSQTQGADTQYF. In DNA, the CDR3 is TGTGCCAGCAGCCAAACTCAGGGGGCAGATACGCAGTATTTT.

The rearrangement joins TRBV4-1 to TRBJ1-1; 9 bases agree with TRBD1. Germline V lookup: CDR1 MGHRA, CDR2 YSYEKL. This CDR3 spans 14 amino acids. The junction had 8 bases not matched to a gene; V was cut back by 2 bases and J by 10 bases. The CDR3 nucleotides are TGCGCCAGCAGCCAATCAAGGGACAGGGTGGCAGCTTTCTTT. This gives the protein CASSQSRDRVAAFF.

The CDR3 loop is CASSNLRGQTGTEAFF. The CDR3, as DNA: TGTGCCAGTAGTAACCTCCGGGGCCAAACGGGCACTGAAGCTTTCTTT. This chain links TRBV19 with TRBJ1-1, with D perhaps TRBD1 (5 bases). Trimming stripped 4 bases from V and 4 bases from J, with 19 bases between. CDR3 length: 16 amino acids. Germline CDR1 and CDR2: LNHDA and SQIVND (reference sequence).

V is TRBV19 and J is TRBJ2-2, with 7 bases aligning to TRBD1. Trimming at V came to 5 bases and at J to 4 bases, leaving 7 bases not matched to a gene. The V gene's germline CDR1 is LNHDA and CDR2 SQIVND (reference sequence). The CDR3 consists of 15 residues. The CDR3, as DNA: TGTGCCAGTAGTGACCGGGACAGTTTCACCGGGGAGCTGTTTTTT. This codes for CASSDRDSFTGELFF. The variable domain in full, with the rest retrieved from reference TRBV19 and TRBJ2-2, is DGGITQSPKYLFRKEGQNVTLSCEQNLNHDAMYWYRQDPGQGLRLIYYSQIVNDFQKGDIAEGYSVSREKKESFPLTVTSAQKNPTAFYLCASSDRDSFTGELFFGEGSRLTVL.

As regards this clone: This sample includes further DNA sequences coding for the same CDR3. This chain joins TRBV19 and TRBJ2-7; D gene uncertain. Looked up from germline, CDR1 is LNHDA and CDR2 is SQIVND (reference sequence). This CDR3 has 15 residues. V lost 5 bases, J lost 1 base, and 15 bases lay in between. In nucleotides, the CDR3 is TGTGCCAGTAGTCTTGGCGCCGGCAGTTCCTACGAGCAGTACTTC. Protein product: CASSLGAGSSYEQYF.

This chain joins TRBV27 and TRBJ2-3; unclear D gene. Trimming removed 7 bases from V and 1 base from J, with 12 bases in between. In germline, CDR1 is MNHEY, CDR2 SMNVEV (reference sequence). This CDR3 is built from 14 residues. The DNA of the CDR3 is TGTGCCAGCAATTTTGTCGGTCGCACAGATACGCAGTATTTT. Its translation is CASNFVGRTDTQYF.

CDR3 amino acids: CASSPRPGGLGETQYF. CDR3 bases: TGTGCCAGCAGCCCGAGACCCGGTGGGTTAGGAGAGACCCAGTACTTC. The V and J genes are TRBV9 and TRBJ2-5; D uncertain. Germline V gene sequence: CDR1 SGDLS, CDR2 YYNGEE. CDR3 length: 16 amino acids. Trimming left V 4 bases short and J 4 bases short, with 20 bases between.

V and J are TRBV28 and TRBJ1-2; TRBD1 matches at 7 bases. J gave up 4 bases and V 1 base, and 6 bases lay outside the gene matches. The CDR3 length is 15 residues. Germline V gives CDR1 MDHEN, CDR2 SYDVKM. CDR3 in DNA: TGTGCCAGCAGTTTATTCAACAGGGGACTCTATGGCTACACCTTC. Translating it yields CASSLFNRGLYGYTF.

The chain links TRBV19 to TRBJ1-1; TRBD1 is a possible D gene (5 bases). Germline V lookup: CDR1 LNHDA, CDR2 SQIVND (reference sequence). This CDR3 spans 14 amino acids. The V and J ends lost 0 bases and 3 bases respectively, with 8 bases between them. The DNA for the CDR3 is TGTGCCAGTAGTATAGACAGGGTGGACACTGAAGCTTTCTTT. This sequence encodes CASSIDRVDTEAFF. Together with reference TRBV19 and TRBJ1-1, the CDR3 gives the full variable domain: DGGITQSPKYLFRKEGQNVTLSCEQNLNHDAMYWYRQDPGQGLRLIYYSQIVNDFQKGDIAEGYSVSREKKESFPLTVTSAQKNPTAFYLCASSIDRVDTEAFFGQGTRLTVV.

J is TRBJ1-3 and V is TRBV5-1, with 9 positions matching TRBD1. Trimming took 4 bases from V and 7 from J; bases not matched to a gene: 9. Looked up from germline, CDR1 is SGHRS and CDR2 is YFSETQ. The CDR3 contains 15 residues. In nucleotides, the CDR3 is TGCGCCAGCAGCGAGACAGGGGGAAAAGGGAACACCATATATTTT. Translated: CASSETGGKGNTIYF.

CDR3 sequence (DNA): TGTGCCAGCAGTCTAGCGGGGGGAACAGATACGCAGTATTTT. This sequence encodes CASSLAGGTDTQYF. The rearrangement joins TRBV6-6 to TRBJ2-3, with TRBD2 identical over 11 bases. V lost 5 bases and J lost 3; bases outside the gene matches: 1. Germline V CDR1 and CDR2: MNHNY, SVGAGI (reference sequence). The CDR3 runs to 14 residues.

J is TRBJ2-7 and V is TRBV3-1 (or the pseudogene TRBV3-2); D call uncertain. V lost 6 bases to trimming and J lost 11 bases, with 17 bases between them. Germline CDR1 reads LGHDT; CDR2 reads YNNKEL (reference sequence). The CDR3 contains 12 residues. The CDR3 spells CASSPGVGPEYF. The CDR3 DNA follows: TGTGCCAGCAGTCCTGGTGTGGGCCCCGAGTACTTC.